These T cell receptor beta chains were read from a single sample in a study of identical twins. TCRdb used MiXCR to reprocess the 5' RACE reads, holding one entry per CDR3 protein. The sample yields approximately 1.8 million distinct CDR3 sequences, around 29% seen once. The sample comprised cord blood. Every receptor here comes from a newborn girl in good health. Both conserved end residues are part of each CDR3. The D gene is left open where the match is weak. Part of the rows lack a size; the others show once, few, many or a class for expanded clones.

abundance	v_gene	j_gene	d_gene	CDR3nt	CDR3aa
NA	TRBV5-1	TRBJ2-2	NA	TGCGCCAGCAGCTTGGCAGTGGGAGGTGACACCGGGGAGCTGTTTTTT	CASSLAVGGDTGELFF
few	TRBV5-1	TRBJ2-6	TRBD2	TGCGCCAGCAGCTGGACTAGCGGGAGCTCTGGGGCCAACGTCCTGACTTTC	CASSWTSGSSGANVLTF
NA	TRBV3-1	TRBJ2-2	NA	TGTGCCAGCAGCCTTTCCGACTGGAACACCGGGGAGCTGTTTTTT	CASSLSDWNTGELFF
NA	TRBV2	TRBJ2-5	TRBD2	TGTGCCAGCATGGCTAGCGGGGGGGTTTACCAAGAGACCCAGTACTTC	CASMASGGVYQETQYF
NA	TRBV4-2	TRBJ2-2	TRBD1	TGTGCCAGCAGCCAAGATGGACAGGGGGCCGGGGAGCTGTTTTTT	CASSQDGQGAGELFF
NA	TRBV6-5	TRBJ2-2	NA	TGTGCCAGCAGTTACTCGATGGAGGAGCTGTTTTTT	CASSYSMEELFF
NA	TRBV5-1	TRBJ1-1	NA	TGCGCCAGCAGCTTCAATATGAAAAGGGGGGTGAACACTGAAGCTTTCTTT	CASSFNMKRGVNTEAFF
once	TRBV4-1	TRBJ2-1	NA	TGCGCCAGCAGCCAAGTGCTACCCGGGACCCCATATAGTGAGCAGTTCTTC	CASSQVLPGTPYSEQFF
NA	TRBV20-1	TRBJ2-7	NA	TGCAGTGCATACAGGCTAAATAACCCCTACGAGCAGTACTTC	CSAYRLNNPYEQYF
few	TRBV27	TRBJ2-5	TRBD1	TGTGCCAGCAGTTTGGGACAGACCTTCGGGGCCCAGTACTTC	CASSLGQTFGAQYF
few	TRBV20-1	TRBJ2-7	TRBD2	TGCAGTGCTAGAGATATCCTAGCGGGGGTCTACGAGCAGTACTTC	CSARDILAGVYEQYF
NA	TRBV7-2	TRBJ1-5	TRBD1	TGTGCCAGCAGCTCAAGAGACAGGGCAGGCCAGCCCCAGCATTTT	CASSSRDRAGQPQHF